These 24 T cell receptor beta chains share one sample of origin, sequenced in a study of Ad26.COV2.S vaccination and SARS-CoV-2 variants. Data came from immunoSEQ multiplex PCR; TCRdb stores just in-frame clones and leaves some out. The data hold roughly 350,000 clones, with 88% observed a single time. Treatment given: roughly 18 received Ad26.COV2.S at low or high dose, single or two shots; about 5 received placebo; per-sample allocation not given. Following the first vaccine or placebo injection, samples were taken on day 63. This specimen consisted of peripheral blood, obtained in a trial of Ad26.COV2.S vaccine versus placebo. Every receptor here comes from a person between 18 and 65 years old who received the Ad26.COV2.S COVID-19 vaccine or a placebo.

This chain uses TRBV28 with TRBJ2-3; no clear D gene. Germline loops: CDR1 MDHEN, CDR2 SYDVKM. This CDR3 is built from 13 residues. V lost 2 bases and J lost 2, with 5 bases in between. CDR3 protein: CASSLTNTDTQYF. CDR3 coding DNA: TGTGCCAGCAGTTTAACTAACACAGATACGCAGTATTTT.

V gene TRBV4-3 combines with J gene TRBJ2-3; tentatively, D is TRBD2 (5 bases). V was pared by 0 bases and J by 6 bases, with 19 bases between. Germline CDR1 is LGHNA and CDR2 is YSLEER. The CDR3 is 17 amino acids. CDR3 protein: CASSQDRGTVSRDTQYF. CDR3 DNA sequence: TGCGCCAGCAGCCAAGATCGGGGAACTGTCTCGCGCGATACGCAGTATTTT.

The chain employs TRBV7-9 and TRBJ1-2, with no clear D. Germline CDR1 is SEHNR and CDR2 is FQNEAQ (reference sequence). V shed 4 bases and J shed 7 bases, with 13 bases lying between them. The CDR3 covers 13 residues. As DNA, the CDR3 is TGTGCCAGCAGCTCAGGCGCGCGGGGTGGCTACACCTTC. Amino acids: CASSSGARGGYTF. Full variable domain (rest looked up from reference TRBV7-9 and TRBJ1-2): DTGVSQNPRHKITKRGQNVTFRCDPISEHNRLYWYRQTLGQGPEFLTYFQNEAQLEKSRLLSDRFSAERPKGSFSTLEIQRTEQGDSAMYLCASSSGARGGYTFGSGTRLTVV.

This chain connects TRBV7-2 to TRBJ1-5; D gene uncertain. The CDR3 runs 17 residues. Germline V gives CDR1 SGHTA, CDR2 FQGNSA. The V and J ends lost 0 bases and 4 bases respectively, with 16 bases between them. The CDR3 nucleotides are TGTGCCAGCAGCTTAGCGCCCGAATCCCGCGGGAATCAGCCCCAGCATTTT. This translates into CASSLAPESRGNQPQHF.

This chain uses TRBV7-2 with TRBJ2-7; TRBD1 agrees at 9 bases. This CDR3 is built from 15 residues. Germline V CDR1 and CDR2: SGHTA, FQGNSA. After removal of 3 bases from V and 3 bases from J, the junction contained 6 bases not matched to a gene. The CDR3 DNA follows: TGTGCCAGCAGCTTTGAGACAGGGGGGGACTACGAGCAGTACTTC. This codes for CASSFETGGDYEQYF.

The chain employs TRBV18 and TRBJ1-5; 11 positions match TRBD1. In germline, CDR1 is KGHSH, CDR2 LQKENI. The CDR3 loop spans 15 amino acids. V was pared by 6 bases and J by 6 bases, with 7 bases of the junction left unmatched. CDR3 loop: CASSLGQGVGQPQHF. The CDR3 bases are TGTGCCAGCTCCTTGGGACAGGGGGTCGGTCAGCCCCAGCATTTT.

The rearrangement uses TRBV24-1 and TRBJ2-2; 8 positions agree with TRBD2. Trimming cost V 4 bases and J 0 bases; bases outside gene matches: 6. Germline-derived CDR1 and CDR2 are KGHDR and SFDVKD. CDR3 size: 17 residues. In DNA, the CDR3 is TGTGCCACCAGTGACTCAGCCGGGGGGGCGAACACCGGGGAGCTGTTTTTT. This sequence encodes CATSDSAGGANTGELFF.

This rearrangement joins TRBV29-1 to TRBJ1-2, with D unclear. Germline V lookup: CDR1 SQVTM, CDR2 ANQGSEA. Trimming removed 5 bases at V and 4 bases at J, with 11 bases between. There are 12 residues in the CDR3. The CDR3 is CSVKVGIYGYTF. CDR3 nucleotide sequence: TGCAGCGTTAAGGTCGGGATCTATGGCTACACCTTC.

The gene calls are TRBV9 and TRBJ1-5; a possible D gene is TRBD1 (6 bases). The CDR3 has 15 residues. V lost 6 bases to trimming and J lost 3 bases, with 16 bases between them. From germline, CDR1 is SGDLS and CDR2 YYNGEE. The CDR3 coding sequence is TGTGCCAGCACTCGGGACACCCGCTCCAATCAGCCCCAGCATTTT. Residues: CASTRDTRSNQPQHF. Together with reference TRBV9 and TRBJ1-5, the CDR3 gives the full variable domain: DSGVTQTPKHLITATGQRVTLRCSPRSGDLSVYWYQQSLDQGLQFLIQYYNGEERAKGNILERFSAQQFPDLHSELNLSSLELGDSALYFCASTRDTRSNQPQHFGDGTRLSIL.

The chain is built from TRBV7-2 and TRBJ2-7; 8 nucleotides agree with TRBD1. This CDR3 has 15 amino acids. The germline V gene encodes CDR1 SGHTA and CDR2 FQGNSA. V dropped 4 bases and J dropped 5; count of bases not matched to a gene: 10. DNA of the CDR3: TGTGCCAGCAGCTCCCCGGGACAGGTAGTAGACGAGCAGTACTTC. As protein: CASSSPGQVVDEQYF.

The CDR3 region is CASSASGSPYYEQYF. The CDR3 bases are TGTGCCAGCAGCGCCAGTGGTAGCCCTTACTACGAGCAGTACTTC. J is TRBJ2-7 and V is TRBV7-2; D is unclear. This CDR3 spans 15 amino acids. Germline V gene data show CDR1 as SGHTA and CDR2 as FQGNSA. Trimming removed 5 bases at V and 3 bases at J, with 17 bases between.

The V call is TRBV9, the J call TRBJ2-2; D unresolved. The germline V gene encodes CDR1 SGDLS and CDR2 YYNGEE. The CDR3 totals 16 residues. Between the trimmed V and J ends, which lost 0 bases and 0 bases, there was a span of 9 bases. This CDR3 reads CASSVATSPNTGELFF. The CDR3 DNA follows: TGTGCCAGCAGCGTAGCTACGTCACCGAACACCGGGGAGCTGTTTTTT.

The chain has TRBV11-2 and TRBJ2-1; 10 bases are shared with TRBD1. The V and J ends lost 5 bases and 3 bases, in that order; junction bases with no gene match: 7. CDR1 is SGHAT, CDR2 FQNNGV, per germline. The CDR3 totals 16 residues. DNA of the CDR3: TGTGCCAGCAGCCCCATGGGACAGGGGATCTACAATGAGCAGTTCTTC. This gives the protein CASSPMGQGIYNEQFF.

The chain carries TRBV7-2 and TRBJ2-5; D is perhaps TRBD2 (6 bases). CDR3 length: 15 residues. Germline CDR1 SGHTA, CDR2 FQGNSA. The V gene lost 5 bases and the J gene lost 7 bases, with 20 bases spanning the gap. In nucleotides, the CDR3 is TGTGCCAGCAGCCCAATAGCGGTGATGGGCGGGACCCAGTACTTC. As protein: CASSPIAVMGGTQYF.

This clone was seen just once. The gene calls are TRBV3-1 (or the pseudogene TRBV3-2) and TRBJ1-1; 7 bases are shared with TRBD1. The V gene end was trimmed by 0 bases and the J gene end by 0 bases; junction bases not matched to a gene: 7. Germline loops: CDR1 LGHDT, CDR2 YNNKEL (reference sequence). The CDR3 covers 17 residues. The CDR3 protein is CASSQDPDRVLNTEAFF. DNA of the CDR3: TGTGCCAGCAGCCAAGATCCTGACAGGGTCCTGAACACTGAAGCTTTCTTT.

V usage is TRBV18 and J usage is TRBJ2-3; TRBD2 aligns across 9 bases. The CDR3 spans 17 residues. Germline CDR1 reads KGHSH; CDR2 reads LQKENI. Trimming at V came to 3 bases and at J to 2 bases, leaving 9 bases not matched to a gene. The CDR3, as DNA: TGTGCCAGCTCACCCTCACCCCCTAGCGGGATCACAGATACGCAGTATTTT. Translation gives CASSPSPPSGITDTQYF.

To note about this clone: Other DNA sequences within the sample encode an identical CDR3. DNA for the CDR3: TGTGCCAGCTCACCCGGGACCCAAGAGACCCAGTACTTC. Translation gives CASSPGTQETQYF. The rearrangement joins TRBV18 to TRBJ2-5; the D gene could be TRBD1 or TRBD2 (5 bases each). CDR3 size: 13 residues. V gave up 3 bases and J gave up 1 base, with 6 bases separating them. Germline CDR1 reads KGHSH; CDR2 reads LQKENI.

The rearrangement uses TRBV7-3 and TRBJ2-3; 8 nucleotides agree with TRBD1. In germline, CDR1 is SGHTA, CDR2 FQGTGA. J gave up 2 bases and V 4 bases, and 5 bases lay outside the gene matches. This CDR3 has 15 amino acids. This CDR3 reads CASSSRQGYTDTQYF. In DNA form, the CDR3 reads TGTGCCAGCAGCTCCAGACAGGGGTACACAGATACGCAGTATTTT.

The chain links TRBV5-5 to TRBJ1-1; D may be TRBD1 (6 bases). Germline CDR1 and CDR2: SGHKS and YYEKEE (reference sequence). The CDR3 loop spans 13 amino acids. Trimming removed 2 bases at V and 4 bases at J, with 9 bases between. The CDR3 sequence: CASSLTGITEAFF. The CDR3 nucleotides read TGTGCCAGCAGCTTAACAGGGATCACTGAAGCTTTCTTT.

The chain couples TRBV12-3 or TRBV12-4 to TRBJ2-7, with D uncertain. Trimming removed 6 bases at V and 0 bases at J, with 9 bases between. This CDR3 is 13 amino acids long. Here the CDR3 reads CASRSDSSYEQYF. The CDR3 DNA follows: TGTGCCAGCAGGTCCGATAGCTCCTACGAGCAGTACTTC.

V and J are TRBV12-5 and TRBJ2-1; D is undetermined. The CDR3 totals 16 residues. The V end was cut by 3 bases, the J end by 0 bases, with 12 bases between. Germline V gene data show CDR1 as LGHNT and CDR2 as FRNRAP. CDR3 protein: CASGFNGRSSYNEQFF. CDR3 nucleotide sequence: TGTGCTAGTGGTTTCAATGGCCGTAGCTCCTACAATGAGCAGTTCTTC.

J is TRBJ2-2 and V is TRBV27, with TRBD1 as a possible D gene (5 bases). Trimming removed 9 bases from V and 0 bases from J, with 14 bases in between. Looked up from germline, CDR1 is MNHEY and CDR2 is SMNVEV (reference sequence). The CDR3 has 15 amino acids. In nucleotides, the CDR3 is TGTGCCAGTACTCAGGACATCTCGAACACCGGGGAGCTGTTTTTT. It yields the protein CASTQDISNTGELFF.

The V call is TRBV4-2, the J call TRBJ1-5; unclear D gene. The V gene's germline CDR1 is LGHNA and CDR2 YNFKEQ. The V gene lost 0 bases and the J gene lost 4 bases, with 19 bases spanning the gap. This CDR3 region has 18 residues. In nucleotides, the CDR3 is TGTGCCAGCAGCCAAGATCGGACGGGAGGGAATAGGAATCAGCCCCAGCATTTT. Its protein is CASSQDRTGGNRNQPQHF.

This rearrangement joins TRBV7-3 to TRBJ1-2, with D tentatively TRBD1 (5 bases). V dropped 6 bases and J dropped 7 bases, with 15 bases sitting between them. The length of the CDR3 is 13 residues. Germline V gene lookup returns CDR1 SGHTA and CDR2 FQGTGA. The CDR3 DNA reads as TGTGCCAGCAGTCAAAGCGAGGGGACTGGCTACACCTTC. This codes for CASSQSEGTGYTF.